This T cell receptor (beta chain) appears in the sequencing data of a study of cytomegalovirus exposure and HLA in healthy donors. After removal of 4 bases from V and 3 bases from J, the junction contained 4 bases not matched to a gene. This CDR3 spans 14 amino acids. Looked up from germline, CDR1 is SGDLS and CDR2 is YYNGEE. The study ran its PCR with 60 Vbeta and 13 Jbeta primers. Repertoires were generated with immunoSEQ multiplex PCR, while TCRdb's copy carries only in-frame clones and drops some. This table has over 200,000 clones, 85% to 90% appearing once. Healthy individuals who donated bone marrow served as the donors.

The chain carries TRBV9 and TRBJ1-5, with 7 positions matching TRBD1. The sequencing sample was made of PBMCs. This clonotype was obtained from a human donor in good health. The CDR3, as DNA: TGTGCCAGCAGCTTGGGACAGTCCAATCAGCCCCAGCATTTT. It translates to CASSLGQSNQPQHF.